The rows below give T cell receptor beta chains drawn from one sample of a study of OX40 agonist ivuxolimab in advanced cancers. This table comes from immunoSEQ multiplex PCR, and its TCRdb copy is limited to in-frame clones, with some not included. The repertoire includes 90,000 or so clones, roughly nine tenths of them detected once, and 2.6% sits in the top ten. This specimen was CD4+ or CD8+ T cells sorted from blood, taken in a trial of the OX40 agonist ivuxolimab. These TCRs come from an adult with an advanced solid tumor such as melanoma, head and neck, liver or kidney cancer. Each CDR3 is given with its conserved first and last residue. The D gene is left open where the match is weak. Only part of the rows carry a size: once, few, many, or a class if the clone is expanded.

V gene: TRBV5-5; J gene: TRBJ1-1; clone size: -; D gene: TRBD1; CDR3 length: 18; CDR3 protein: CASSLTGTGGPGNTEAFF; CDR3 DNA: TGTGCCAGCAGCTTGACCGGGACAGGGGGACCTGGGAACACTGAAGCTTTCTTT
V gene: TRBV11-3; J gene: TRBJ2-7; clone size: -; D gene: TRBD1; CDR3 length: 14; CDR3 protein: CASSLRDRDYEQYF; CDR3 DNA: TGTGCCAGCAGCCTCCGGGACAGGGACTACGAGCAGTACTTC
V gene: TRBV5-1; J gene: TRBJ1-4; clone size: -; D gene: -; CDR3 length: 14; CDR3 protein: CASSLEDADEKLFF; CDR3 DNA: TGCGCCAGCAGCTTGGAGGACGCGGATGAAAAACTGTTTTTT
V gene: TRBV6-5; J gene: TRBJ1-3; clone size: -; D gene: -; CDR3 length: 13; CDR3 protein: CASSEGGGSTIYF; CDR3 DNA: TGTGCCAGCAGCGAGGGTGGGGGAAGCACCATATATTTT
V gene: TRBV27; J gene: TRBJ2-3; clone size: -; D gene: TRBD2; CDR3 length: 13; CDR3 protein: CASFGTSGIPQYF; CDR3 DNA: TGTGCCAGCTTTGGGACTAGCGGGATTCCGCAGTATTTT
V gene: TRBV11-2; J gene: TRBJ2-7; clone size: -; D gene: TRBD2; CDR3 length: 15; CDR3 protein: CASSLAVSSSYEQYF; CDR3 DNA: TGTGCCAGCAGCCTAGCGGTCTCAAGCTCCTACGAGCAGTACTTC
V gene: TRBV5-4; J gene: TRBJ1-3; clone size: -; D gene: -; CDR3 length: 16; CDR3 protein: CASSLGSSYSGNTIYF; CDR3 DNA: TGTGCCAGCAGCCTGGGCAGCTCTTACTCTGGAAACACCATATATTTT
V gene: TRBV27; J gene: TRBJ2-7; clone size: once; D gene: -; CDR3 length: 14; CDR3 protein: CASSPHDRAYEQYF; CDR3 DNA: TGTGCCAGCAGTCCCCACGACAGAGCCTACGAGCAGTACTTC
V gene: TRBV4-2; J gene: TRBJ2-1; clone size: -; D gene: TRBD2; CDR3 length: 15; CDR3 protein: CASSLRTSGIGEQFF; CDR3 DNA: TGTGCCAGCAGCCTACGGACTAGCGGGATAGGTGAGCAGTTCTTC
V gene: TRBV7-9; J gene: TRBJ2-7; clone size: few; D gene: TRBD1; CDR3 length: 13; CDR3 protein: CASTRQGSGEQYF; CDR3 DNA: TGTGCCAGCACTCGACAGGGATCGGGGGAGCAGTACTTC
V gene: TRBV28; J gene: TRBJ1-5; clone size: -; D gene: -; CDR3 length: 15; CDR3 protein: CASSPRSGSNQPQHF; CDR3 DNA: TGTGCCAGCAGCCCCCGTAGTGGGAGCAATCAGCCCCAGCATTTT
V gene: TRBV5-4; J gene: TRBJ2-7; clone size: -; D gene: -; CDR3 length: 15; CDR3 protein: CASSLGGESSYEQYF; CDR3 DNA: TGTGCCAGCAGCTTGGGCGGGGAGAGCTCCTACGAGCAGTACTTC
V gene: TRBV30; J gene: TRBJ2-2; clone size: -; D gene: TRBD2; CDR3 length: 17; CDR3 protein: CAYRPGTSAYQSGELFF; CDR3 DNA: TGTGCCTATCGACCCGGGACTAGCGCCTATCAGTCCGGGGAGCTGTTTTTT
V gene: TRBV6-5; J gene: TRBJ2-7; clone size: -; D gene: TRBD1; CDR3 length: 15; CDR3 protein: CASSYSQGPLYEQYF; CDR3 DNA: TGTGCCAGCAGTTACTCACAGGGGCCCCTCTACGAGCAGTACTTC
V gene: TRBV11-3; J gene: TRBJ2-5; clone size: -; D gene: TRBD1; CDR3 length: 15; CDR3 protein: CASSIRTGGSETQYF; CDR3 DNA: TGTGCCAGCAGCATCCGGACAGGGGGTTCGGAGACCCAGTACTTC
V gene: TRBV19; J gene: TRBJ1-5; clone size: -; D gene: -; CDR3 length: 12; CDR3 protein: CATSTLYQPQHF; CDR3 DNA: TGTGCCACTTCGACCCTCTATCAGCCCCAGCATTTT
V gene: TRBV28; J gene: TRBJ1-5; clone size: -; D gene: -; CDR3 length: 13; CDR3 protein: CASSFLRGQPQHF; CDR3 DNA: TGTGCCAGCAGTTTCTTGAGGGGTCAGCCCCAGCATTTT
V gene: TRBV2; J gene: TRBJ2-1; clone size: -; D gene: -; CDR3 length: 14; CDR3 protein: CASSEGRPSGEQFF; CDR3 DNA: TGTGCCAGCAGTGAGGGACGACCTTCGGGTGAGCAGTTCTTC
V gene: TRBV11-2; J gene: TRBJ2-7; clone size: -; D gene: TRBD2; CDR3 length: 16; CDR3 protein: CASSLGTSGLSYEQYF; CDR3 DNA: TGTGCCAGCAGCTTAGGTACTAGCGGGCTATCCTACGAGCAGTACTTC
V gene: TRBV6-4; J gene: TRBJ1-1; clone size: -; D gene: -; CDR3 length: 14; CDR3 protein: CASSLGPAGTEAFF; CDR3 DNA: TGTGCCAGCAGCCTTGGCCCCGCCGGCACTGAAGCTTTCTTT
V gene: TRBV10-2; J gene: TRBJ2-7; clone size: -; D gene: TRBD1; CDR3 length: 14; CDR3 protein: CATNRGRISYEQYF; CDR3 DNA: TGCGCCACAAACAGGGGAAGGATCTCCTACGAGCAGTACTTC
V gene: TRBV7-2; J gene: TRBJ2-2; clone size: -; D gene: -; CDR3 length: 15; CDR3 protein: CASSLGGGNTGELFF; CDR3 DNA: TGTGCCAGCAGCTTAGGGGGCGGGAACACCGGGGAGCTGTTTTTT
V gene: TRBV14; J gene: TRBJ2-1; clone size: -; D gene: TRBD2; CDR3 length: 17; CDR3 protein: CASSQRPGTSSYNEQFF; CDR3 DNA: TGTGCCAGCAGCCAACGCCCCGGGACTAGCTCCTACAATGAGCAGTTCTTC
V gene: TRBV28; J gene: TRBJ1-2; clone size: -; D gene: -; CDR3 length: 11; CDR3 protein: CASSFHGGYTF; CDR3 DNA: TGTGCCAGCAGTTTCCATGGGGGCTACACCTTC
V gene: TRBV6-1; J gene: TRBJ1-4; clone size: once; D gene: -; CDR3 length: 14; CDR3 protein: CASSEADTDEKLFF; CDR3 DNA: TGTGCCAGCAGTGAAGCGGACACGGATGAAAAACTGTTTTTT
V gene: TRBV28; J gene: TRBJ2-7; clone size: -; D gene: TRBD1; CDR3 length: 16; CDR3 protein: CASSPPTGGVGYEQYF; CDR3 DNA: TGTGCCAGCAGTCCCCCAACAGGGGGCGTTGGGTACGAGCAGTACTTC
V gene: TRBV30; J gene: TRBJ2-1; clone size: -; D gene: -; CDR3 length: 16; CDR3 protein: CAWRPLAASSYNEQFF; CDR3 DNA: TGTGCCTGGCGCCCCTTAGCGGCGAGCTCCTACAATGAGCAGTTCTTC
V gene: TRBV11-1; J gene: TRBJ2-1; clone size: -; D gene: -; CDR3 length: 15; CDR3 protein: CASSLVEGPTNEQFF; CDR3 DNA: TGTGCCAGCAGCTTAGTAGAGGGACCGACCAATGAGCAGTTCTTC
V gene: TRBV4-2; J gene: TRBJ2-2; clone size: -; D gene: TRBD1; CDR3 length: 16; CDR3 protein: CASSHPGQVVTGELFF; CDR3 DNA: TGTGCCAGCAGCCATCCGGGACAGGTGGTCACCGGGGAGCTGTTTTTT
V gene: TRBV6-6; J gene: TRBJ2-7; clone size: once; D gene: -; CDR3 length: 15; CDR3 protein: CASSYSRDSSYEQYF; CDR3 DNA: TGTGCCAGCAGTTACTCTCGTGACAGCTCCTACGAGCAGTACTTC
V gene: TRBV6-5; J gene: TRBJ2-1; clone size: -; D gene: -; CDR3 length: 15; CDR3 protein: CASSYRPRPRNEQFF; CDR3 DNA: TGTGCCAGCAGTTACAGGCCGAGGCCCCGCAATGAGCAGTTCTTC
V gene: TRBV15; J gene: TRBJ2-5; clone size: -; D gene: -; CDR3 length: 17; CDR3 protein: CATSRAGGATAGETQYF; CDR3 DNA: TGTGCCACCAGCAGAGCGGGCGGGGCTACCGCGGGGGAGACCCAGTACTTC
V gene: TRBV18; J gene: TRBJ2-7; clone size: -; D gene: TRBD2; CDR3 length: 13; CDR3 protein: CASFSGTTYEQYF; CDR3 DNA: TGTGCCAGCTTTAGCGGGACGACGTACGAGCAGTACTTC
V gene: TRBV18; J gene: TRBJ2-2; clone size: -; D gene: -; CDR3 length: 15; CDR3 protein: CASSPAGKYTGELFF; CDR3 DNA: TGTGCCAGCTCACCAGCAGGGAAGTATACCGGGGAGCTGTTTTTT
V gene: TRBV5-4; J gene: TRBJ1-2; clone size: once; D gene: TRBD1; CDR3 length: 17; CDR3 protein: CASSDRALPISNYGYTF; CDR3 DNA: TGTGCCAGCAGCGACAGGGCTCTCCCTATTTCTAACTATGGCTACACCTTC
V gene: TRBV6-5; J gene: TRBJ2-5; clone size: once; D gene: TRBD2; CDR3 length: 16; CDR3 protein: CASSYTTGTSGETQYF; CDR3 DNA: TGTGCCAGCAGTTACACTACCGGGACTAGTGGGGAGACCCAGTACTTC
V gene: TRBV18; J gene: TRBJ2-1; clone size: once; D gene: -; CDR3 length: 14; CDR3 protein: CASSPQDSYNEQFF; CDR3 DNA: TGTGCCAGCTCACCACAGGACTCCTACAATGAGCAGTTCTTC
V gene: TRBV9; J gene: TRBJ2-7; clone size: -; D gene: TRBD1; CDR3 length: 14; CDR3 protein: CASSTGQGVWEQYF; CDR3 DNA: TGTGCCAGCAGCACCGGACAGGGAGTCTGGGAGCAGTACTTC
V gene: TRBV30; J gene: TRBJ1-2; clone size: -; D gene: -; CDR3 length: 13; CDR3 protein: CAWSVSGGYGYTF; CDR3 DNA: TGTGCCTGGAGTGTGTCGGGCGGCTATGGCTACACCTTC
V gene: TRBV28; J gene: TRBJ1-1; clone size: -; D gene: -; CDR3 length: 14; CDR3 protein: CASRIQTLNTEAFF; CDR3 DNA: TGTGCCAGCAGGATACAGACATTGAACACTGAAGCTTTCTTT
V gene: TRBV6-5; J gene: TRBJ1-2; clone size: -; D gene: -; CDR3 length: 15; CDR3 protein: CASSYSYRQNYGYTF; CDR3 DNA: TGTGCCAGCAGTTACTCATATCGGCAAAACTATGGCTACACCTTC
V gene: TRBV14; J gene: TRBJ1-1; clone size: -; D gene: -; CDR3 length: 13; CDR3 protein: CASSQGMNTEAFF; CDR3 DNA: TGTGCCAGCAGCCAGGGGATGAACACTGAAGCTTTCTTT
V gene: TRBV10-2; J gene: TRBJ1-1; clone size: -; D gene: -; CDR3 length: 13; CDR3 protein: CASSAQGNTEAFF; CDR3 DNA: TGCGCCAGCAGCGCCCAAGGAAACACTGAAGCTTTCTTT
V gene: TRBV21-1; J gene: TRBJ1-5; clone size: few; D gene: -; CDR3 length: 16; CDR3 protein: CASSKQEGQGRQPQHF; CDR3 DNA: TGTGCCAGCAGCAAACAAGAGGGACAGGGAAGACAGCCCCAGCATTTT
V gene: TRBV5-4; J gene: TRBJ2-1; clone size: -; D gene: TRBD2; CDR3 length: 14; CDR3 protein: CASSKREGRSEQFF; CDR3 DNA: TGTGCCAGCAGCAAGCGGGAGGGCCGGAGTGAGCAGTTCTTC
V gene: TRBV5-4; J gene: TRBJ2-1; clone size: -; D gene: TRBD2; CDR3 length: 16; CDR3 protein: CASSSGLGGRNNEQFF; CDR3 DNA: TGTGCCAGCAGTTCCGGACTAGGAGGTCGGAACAATGAGCAGTTCTTC
V gene: TRBV29-1; J gene: TRBJ2-2; clone size: -; D gene: -; CDR3 length: 14; CDR3 protein: CSVGLGANTGELFF; CDR3 DNA: TGCAGCGTGGGACTTGGGGCTAACACCGGGGAGCTGTTTTTT
V gene: TRBV28; J gene: TRBJ2-7; clone size: once; D gene: -; CDR3 length: 15; CDR3 protein: CASSPVGTFFYEQYF; CDR3 DNA: TGTGCCAGCAGTCCCGTTGGGACTTTTTTCTACGAGCAGTACTTC
V gene: TRBV5-1; J gene: TRBJ2-3; clone size: -; D gene: -; CDR3 length: 14; CDR3 protein: CASSLASATDTQYF; CDR3 DNA: TGCGCCAGCAGCTTGGCTAGCGCCACAGATACGCAGTATTTT
V gene: TRBV4-2; J gene: TRBJ2-1; clone size: once; D gene: TRBD2; CDR3 length: 17; CDR3 protein: CASSPGRGGGSYNEQFF; CDR3 DNA: TGTGCCAGCAGCCCGGGGAGGGGTGGCGGGTCCTACAATGAGCAGTTCTTC
V gene: TRBV10-3; J gene: TRBJ1-2; clone size: once; D gene: -; CDR3 length: 13; CDR3 protein: CAISEVVTNDYTF; CDR3 DNA: TGTGCCATCAGTGAGGTAGTCACAAACGACTACACCTTC
V gene: TRBV11-2; J gene: TRBJ2-2; clone size: -; D gene: -; CDR3 length: 16; CDR3 protein: CASSLSRGTYTGELFF; CDR3 DNA: TGTGCCAGCAGCTTGTCGAGGGGGACTTACACCGGGGAGCTGTTTTTT
V gene: TRBV7-9; J gene: TRBJ1-1; clone size: -; D gene: TRBD1; CDR3 length: 13; CDR3 protein: CASSLQGDTEAFF; CDR3 DNA: TGTGCCAGCAGCTTACAGGGGGACACTGAAGCTTTCTTT
V gene: TRBV7-2; J gene: TRBJ2-2; clone size: -; D gene: TRBD2; CDR3 length: 15; CDR3 protein: CASSFLAGEAGELFF; CDR3 DNA: TGTGCCAGCAGCTTCTTAGCGGGAGAGGCCGGGGAGCTGTTTTTT
V gene: TRBV2; J gene: TRBJ1-1; clone size: -; D gene: -; CDR3 length: 13; CDR3 protein: CASTSTKNTEAFF; CDR3 DNA: TGTGCCAGCACATCAACAAAGAACACTGAAGCTTTCTTT